Each of the 27 T cell receptor beta chains below was sequenced from the same sample in a study of blood T cell repertoires in COVID-19. Profiled with immunoSEQ multiplex PCR; TCRdb holds only in-frame clones, not every one. The sample comprises fewer than 50,000 clones, approximately 90% of which are singletons, and approximately 10% rests with the top ten. Material: peripheral blood. These receptor sequences come from a man aged 45-60 years with active COVID-19.

J is TRBJ2-7 and V is TRBV5-5, with D maybe TRBD1 (5 bases). V gave up 1 base and J gave up 3 bases, with 8 bases separating them. The V gene's germline CDR1 is SGHKS and CDR2 YYEKEE (reference sequence). The CDR3 length is 13 residues. CDR3 sequence (DNA): TGTGCCAGCAGCTTGTCGCAGGGCTACGAGCAGTACTTC. Translated, it gives CASSLSQGYEQYF.

In DNA, the CDR3 is TGTGCCAGCAGCCAGGTCTCCGGGACAGGGGTTGGAGATACGCAGTATTTT. The encoded protein is CASSQVSGTGVGDTQYF. This chain uses TRBV4-2 with TRBJ2-3; 10 bases line up with TRBD1. Germline CDR1 reads LGHNA; CDR2 reads YNFKEQ. V gave up 3 bases and J gave up 5 bases; unmatched junction bases: 11. CDR3 length: 17 residues.

The chain has TRBV27 and TRBJ1-2; D is possibly TRBD1 (5 bases). Germline CDR1 MNHEY, CDR2 SMNVEV (reference sequence). The CDR3 loop spans 14 amino acids. V lost 3 bases and J lost 5, with 13 bases in between. CDR3 residues: CASSFARVGYGYTF. CDR3 sequence (DNA): TGTGCCAGCAGTTTTGCCAGGGTAGGGTATGGCTACACCTTC.

This chain uses TRBV10-3 with TRBJ1-3; D is uncertain. Germline assignment: CDR1 ENHRY and CDR2 SYGVKD. The V end lost 3 bases, the J end lost 0 bases, and 3 bases lay between the germline ends. The length of the CDR3 is 13 residues. The CDR3 sequence is CAISEYSGNTIYF. The CDR3 DNA is TGTGCCATCAGTGAATACTCTGGAAACACCATATATTTT.

The chain has TRBV7-9 and TRBJ2-1; 7 nucleotides line up with TRBD1. The CDR3 has 16 amino acids. CDR1 is SEHNR, CDR2 FQNEAQ, per germline (reference sequence). V dropped 5 bases and J dropped 4; count of bases not matched to a gene: 11. DNA for the CDR3: TGTGCCAGCAGCGTTACCGGGACAGCGAGATACAATGAGCAGTTCTTC. Translation gives CASSVTGTARYNEQFF.

The chain uses TRBV28 and TRBJ1-1, with 9 bases that match TRBD1. Per germline, CDR1 MDHEN and CDR2 SYDVKM. The junction had 7 bases not matched to a gene; V was cut back by 2 bases and J by 9 bases. CDR3 size: 14 residues. DNA for the CDR3: TGTGCCAGCAGTTTAACCGGGACAGGGTTTCAAGCTTTCTTT. Encoded protein: CASSLTGTGFQAFF.

The CDR3 here is CASSKHSPNRLPRPQHF. Here the CDR3 DNA reads TGTGCCAGCAGCAAACATAGCCCTAACAGGCTCCCAAGGCCCCAGCATTTT. The chain couples TRBV21-1 to TRBJ1-5; TRBD1, the table's D call, lacks a check against the DNA. TRBV21-1 is a listed pseudogene. The CDR3 has 17 amino acids.

The chain recombines TRBV6-5 with TRBJ2-3; 10 bases match TRBD2. After removal of 6 bases from V and 5 bases from J, the junction contained 8 bases not matched to a gene. CDR3 size: 15 residues. CDR1 is MNHEY, CDR2 SVGAGI, per germline. CDR3 nucleotides: TGTGCCAGCAGATTAGCGGGAGGACCTAAAGATACGCAGTATTTT. Protein product: CASRLAGGPKDTQYF.

The CDR3 region is CASSKDSTSVSYEQYF. CDR3 DNA sequence: TGTGCCAGCAGCAAAGACTCTACTAGCGTCTCCTACGAGCAGTACTTC. The chain joins TRBV21-1 to TRBJ2-7; the listed D gene, TRBD2, was not tested against the DNA. TRBV21-1 is reported as a pseudogene. The CDR3 has 16 amino acids.

This clone was seen more than once but under ten times. This sequence joins TRBV28 and TRBJ2-1, with 9 bases that match TRBD2. J was trimmed by 0 bases and V by 6 bases; bases with no gene match: 18. This CDR3 has 20 residues. Germline V gene lookup returns CDR1 MDHEN and CDR2 SYDVKM. This chain's CDR3 is CASRRGGTSRLYSSYNEQFF. CDR3 bases: TGTGCCAGCAGGCGAGGGGGGACTAGCAGATTGTATAGCTCCTACAATGAGCAGTTCTTC. The full variable domain, in which reference TRBV28 and TRBJ2-1 provide the parts outside the CDR3, is DVKVTQSSRYLVKRTGEKVFLECVQDMDHENMFWYRQDPGLGLRLIYFSYDVKMKEKGDIPEGYSVSREKKERFSLILESASTNQTSMYLCASRRGGTSRLYSSYNEQFFGPGTRLTVL.

The rearrangement joins TRBV7-9 to TRBJ2-7; 8 nucleotides line up with TRBD1. The CDR3 loop spans 15 amino acids. Germline trimming cut 1 base from V and 0 bases from J; bases unmatched to any gene: 2. Germline V gene data show CDR1 as SEHNR and CDR2 as FQNEAQ (reference sequence). In DNA form, the CDR3 reads TGTGCCAGCAGCTTAGAAGGGACAGGCTCCTACGAGCAGTACTTC. Translating gives CASSLEGTGSYEQYF.

As for this clone: Relative to the germline gene, one junction end is altered; a read error may explain this. The chain uses TRBV7-7 and TRBJ2-5; D ambiguous. Germline values: CDR1 SSHAT, CDR2 FNYEAQ (reference sequence). There are 13 residues in the CDR3. The CDR3 DNA sequence: TGTGCTAGCAGCTTAGGCAGCCAAGAGACCCAGTACTTC. This sequence encodes CASSLGSQETQYF. The complete variable domain, with remaining parts taken from reference TRBV7-7 and TRBJ2-5, reads GAGVSQSPRYKVTKRGQDVTLRCDPISSHATLYWYQQALGQGPEFLTYFNYEAQPDKSGLPSDRFSAERPEGSISTLTIQRTEQRDSAMYRCASSLGSQETQYFGPGTRLLVL.

The chain employs TRBV7-8 and TRBJ1-3, with a tentative D call TRBD1 (5 bases). The CDR3 loop spans 17 amino acids. Trimming removed 0 bases at V and 0 bases at J, with 12 bases between. The V gene's germline CDR1 is SGHVS and CDR2 FQNEAQ. CDR3 bases: TGTGCCAGCAGCTTAGCAACTCCAGGGTTCTCTGGAAACACCATATATTTT. Translating gives CASSLATPGFSGNTIYF.

This rearrangement joins TRBV2 to TRBJ2-5, with 10 bases lining up with TRBD1. Trimming cost V 6 bases and J 6 bases; bases outside gene matches: 4. Germline loops: CDR1 SNHLY, CDR2 FYNNEI. The CDR3 covers 13 residues. CDR3 sequence reads: CASRRQGAQTQYF. The CDR3 coding sequence is TGTGCCAGCAGGAGACAGGGGGCGCAGACCCAGTACTTC.

This chain joins TRBV7-2 and TRBJ2-7; 7 bases align to TRBD2. Per germline, CDR1 SGHTA and CDR2 FQGNSA. J was trimmed by 0 bases and V by 5 bases; bases with no gene match: 7. This CDR3 is built from 15 residues. CDR3 nucleotides: TGTGCCAGCAGCGTGGCTAGCGGAGGCTCCTACGAGCAGTACTTC. Translated: CASSVASGGSYEQYF. The variable domain in full, with the rest retrieved from reference TRBV7-2 and TRBJ2-7, is GAGVSQSPSNKVTEKGKDVELRCDPISGHTALYWYRQSLGQGLEFLIYFQGNSAPDKSGLPSDRFSAERTGGSVSTLTIQRTQQEDSAVYLCASSVASGGSYEQYFGPGTRLTVT.

In DNA, the CDR3 is TGTGCCATCAGTGAATACAGGGGGGGAAAGGACATTCAGTACTTC. Translated, it gives CAISEYRGGKDIQYF. V is TRBV10-3 and J is TRBJ2-4; D is perhaps TRBD1 (8 bases). Germline V gene data show CDR1 as ENHRY and CDR2 as SYGVKD. The V and J ends lost 3 bases and 8 bases respectively, with 17 bases between them. This CDR3 spans 15 amino acids.

This clone came up once. The V gene is TRBV7-2, the J gene TRBJ2-7; 10 nucleotides agree with TRBD2. CDR3 length: 16 residues. Germline CDR1 SGHTA, CDR2 FQGNSA. V shed 5 bases and J 3 bases; nucleotides not matched to a gene: 10. This chain's CDR3 is CASSDHGLAVRYEQYF. The CDR3 DNA is TGTGCCAGCAGCGACCACGGACTAGCGGTGCGCTACGAGCAGTACTTC. Drawing the rest from reference TRBV7-2 and TRBJ2-7, the complete variable domain is GAGVSQSPSNKVTEKGKDVELRCDPISGHTALYWYRQSLGQGLEFLIYFQGNSAPDKSGLPSDRFSAERTGGSVSTLTIQRTQQEDSAVYLCASSDHGLAVRYEQYFGPGTRLTVT.

This clone was detected only a few times. V usage is TRBV11-2 and J usage is TRBJ2-1, with TRBD2 identical over 11 bases. The germline V gene has CDR1 SGHAT and CDR2 FQNNGV. The trim removed 6 bases at V and 0 bases at J, leaving 10 bases unmatched. This CDR3 contains 18 residues. The CDR3 bases are TGTGCCAGCAGACCTCTAGCGGGAGGTCCTCTCTCCTACAATGAGCAGTTCTTC. This gives the protein CASRPLAGGPLSYNEQFF. The variable domain in full, with the rest retrieved from reference TRBV11-2 and TRBJ2-1, is EAGVAQSPRYKIIEKRQSVAFWCNPISGHATLYWYQQILGQGPKLLIQFQNNGVVDDSQLPKDRFSAERLKGVDSTLKIQPAKLEDSAVYLCASRPLAGGPLSYNEQFFGPGTRLTVL.

This clone was picked up a small number of times. The chain combines TRBV19 with TRBJ1-5, with 10 positions matching TRBD1. J was trimmed by 4 bases and V by 3 bases; bases with no gene match: 6. Germline V gene sequence: CDR1 LNHDA, CDR2 SQIVND (reference sequence). The CDR3 consists of 16 residues. The CDR3 spells CASSIRQGAYNQPQHF. The CDR3 DNA reads TGTGCCAGTAGTATCCGACAGGGGGCTTATAATCAGCCCCAGCATTTT. The variable domain in full, with the rest retrieved from reference TRBV19 and TRBJ1-5, is DGGITQSPKYLFRKEGQNVTLSCEQNLNHDAMYWYRQDPGQGLRLIYYSQIVNDFQKGDIAEGYSVSREKKESFPLTVTSAQKNPTAFYLCASSIRQGAYNQPQHFGDGTRLSIL.

V usage is TRBV19 and J usage is TRBJ1-5; 10 nucleotides match TRBD1. Losses at the gene ends were 4 bases for V and 3 bases for J; bases not matched to a gene: 9. This CDR3 is built from 17 residues. Germline values: CDR1 LNHDA, CDR2 SQIVND (reference sequence). CDR3 region: CASSTRTGGVDNQPQHF. DNA of the CDR3: TGTGCCAGTAGTACGCGGACAGGGGGTGTTGACAATCAGCCCCAGCATTTT.

V usage is TRBV5-4 and J usage is TRBJ1-1, with TRBD1 matching over 7 bases. V gave up 6 bases and J gave up 2 bases; unmatched junction bases: 7. CDR1 and CDR2 (germline): SGHNT, YYREEE (reference sequence). The CDR3 has 14 amino acids. The CDR3 DNA reads as TGTGCCAGCACAGACGACAGGGTAAACACTGAAGCTTTCTTT. Its translation: CASTDDRVNTEAFF.

The gene calls are TRBV11-2 and TRBJ2-4; 9 nucleotides line up with TRBD1. This CDR3 contains 14 residues. Germline V CDR1 and CDR2: SGHAT, FQNNGV. Germline trimming cut 5 bases from V and 6 bases from J; bases unmatched to any gene: 5. In DNA, the CDR3 is TGTGCCAGCAGCACTACAGGGGGCTTAAACATTCAGTACTTC. Translated: CASSTTGGLNIQYF.

This sequence joins TRBV7-3 and TRBJ1-2; D is undetermined. The V gene lost 2 bases and the J gene lost 3 bases, with 7 bases spanning the gap. There are 13 residues in the CDR3. The germline gives CDR1 SGHTA, CDR2 FQGTGA. The CDR3 nucleotides are TGTGCCAGCAGCTTAGAGGGCGACTATGGCTACACCTTC. It encodes CASSLEGDYGYTF.

The chain combines TRBV12-3 or TRBV12-4 with TRBJ2-5; D not resolved. V gave up 6 bases and J gave up 9 bases, with 17 bases separating them. CDR3 size: 13 residues. The CDR3 protein is CASRPTRYRAQYF. The CDR3 bases are TGTGCCAGCAGACCTACTCGGTATCGGGCCCAGTACTTC.

The rearrangement links TRBV6-2 or TRBV6-3 to TRBJ2-1; 11 nucleotides agree with TRBD2. V trimming: 4 bases; J trimming: 7 bases; junction bases outside the gene matches: 12. This CDR3 has 17 amino acids. Per the germline V gene, CDR1 is MNHEY and CDR2 is SVGEGT. CDR3 DNA sequence: TGTGCCAGCAGTTTTCTTAGCGGGAGGGCCGAAGGGAATGAGCAGTTCTTC. Encoded protein: CASSFLSGRAEGNEQFF.

V is TRBV19 and J is TRBJ2-7; 7 nucleotides match TRBD1. The CDR3 contains 15 residues. V shed 5 bases and J 2 bases; nucleotides not matched to a gene: 9. CDR1 and CDR2 from the germline V gene are LNHDA and SQIVND (reference sequence). The CDR3 DNA reads as TGTGCCAGTAGTGTAAAGACAGGGCCTACCTACGAGCAGTACTTC. It codes for CASSVKTGPTYEQYF.

V gene TRBV6-5 combines with J gene TRBJ1-5; possible D gene TRBD1, 5 bases. With 6 bases removed from V and 5 bases from J, the gap between germline ends came to 17 bases. Germline lookup yields CDR1 MNHEY and CDR2 SVGAGI. The CDR3 sequence is 15 residues long. CDR3 in amino acids: CASSRTIGGDQPQHF. CDR3 bases: TGTGCCAGCAGCCGTACGATTGGAGGGGATCAGCCCCAGCATTTT.